These T cell receptor beta chains were read from a single sample in a study of vaccination effects on CD4 cells after COVID-19. For these TCRs, the target antigens are not known. The data were produced by immunoSEQ multiplex PCR, yet TCRdb's version contains in-frame clones alone and is incomplete. The table lists about 48,000 clones, nearly 80% of them singletons. The sequenced sample was CD4+ T cells from PBMCs cultured with HCoV-OC43 spike peptides, obtained before COVID-19 vaccination. These TCRs come from a human donor who received a COVID-19 vaccine. Each CDR3 is given with its conserved first and last residue. D genes are given only for firm matches. Clone size is stated in some rows and not others, as once, few, many or a class when expanded.

d_call j_call clone_size cdr3_length v_call cdr3_nt cdr3_aa
. TRBJ1-3 once 11 TRBV12-3/TRBV12-4 TGTGCCAGCTCTGGTGGAAACACCATATATTTT CASSGGNTIYF
. TRBJ1-1 once 11 TRBV6-5 TGTGCCAGCACGCGGGGCCGTGAAGCTTTCTTT CASTRGREAFF
TRBD1 TRBJ2-2 . 14 TRBV6-5 TGTGCCAGCGGGGACAGGGGGGTCACCGGGGAGCTGTTTTTT CASGDRGVTGELFF
TRBD1 TRBJ2-1 once 17 TRBV5-4 TGTGCCAGCAGCTTGGCCGTTAGTGCAGGGGGCCTCAATGAGCAGTTCTTC CASSLAVSAGGLNEQFF
. TRBJ2-5 . 12 TRBV3-1/TRBV3-2 TGTGCCAGCAGCCAAGTCGGAGAGACCCAGTACTTC CASSQVGETQYF
. TRBJ2-2 . 15 TRBV27 TGTGCCAGCAGTCCCAGACCCTATTCCACCGGGGAGCTGTTTTTT CASSPRPYSTGELFF
. TRBJ2-3 . 14 TRBV7-8 TGTGCCAGCTGCATCGGGACAAACACAGATACGCAGTATTTT CASCIGTNTDTQYF
TRBD1 TRBJ1-6 . 14 TRBV5-1 TGCGCCAGCAGCTTGGGACAGGGGAACTCACCCCTCCACTTT CASSLGQGNSPLHF
. TRBJ2-3 . 14 TRBV7-2 TGTGCCAGCAGCTTATCCGGAAACACAGATACGCAGTATTTT CASSLSGNTDTQYF
TRBD2 TRBJ2-3 once 14 TRBV2 TGTGCCAGCAGTTCCCTAGCGGGGGGAGATACGCAGTATTTT CASSSLAGGDTQYF
TRBD1 TRBJ1-2 . 15 TRBV28 TGTGCCAGCAGTAATACTGGACAGGGGAACTATGGCTACACCTTC CASSNTGQGNYGYTF
. TRBJ2-3 once 13 TRBV4-1 TGCGCCAGCAGCCAGGACTACACAGATACGCAGTATTTT CASSQDYTDTQYF
. TRBJ1-1 . 14 TRBV2 TGTGCCAGCAAAATATGGGGGCCTGACACTGAAGCTTTCTTT CASKIWGPDTEAFF
TRBD1 TRBJ1-5 few 17 TRBV4-1 TGCGCCAGCAGCCAAGATTCCGGACAGGGCCTCACTCAGCCCCAGCATTTT CASSQDSGQGLTQPQHF
. TRBJ1-6 . 16 TRBV5-8 TGTGCCAGCAGCCCGGCCCAAGGGCCGCCGAATTCACCCCTCCACTTT CASSPAQGPPNSPLHF
. TRBJ2-3 . 16 TRBV9 TGTGCCAGCAGCGTGTTGTGGGGGCTAGGCACAGATACGCAGTATTTT CASSVLWGLGTDTQYF
. TRBJ2-2 . 14 TRBV7-2 TGTGCCAGCAGCCCATTTGGCTCTGCCGGGGAGCTGTTTTTT CASSPFGSAGELFF
. TRBJ2-3 . 15 TRBV7-3 TGTGCCAGCAGCTCCATCATAGGAGGAACAGATACGCAGTATTTT CASSSIIGGTDTQYF
. TRBJ1-2 . 14 TRBV5-1 TGCGCCAGCAGCTACACGTCAGGGGTCTATGGCTACACCTTC CASSYTSGVYGYTF
TRBD2 TRBJ2-5 once 15 TRBV5-1 TGCGCCAGCAGCTTGGTAGCGGGGGCCGGGGAGACCCAGTACTTC CASSLVAGAGETQYF
TRBD2 TRBJ2-3 . 16 TRBV7-9 TGTGCCAGCAGCTTAGACGCTGCGGGGGATCAAGATACGCAGTATTTT CASSLDAAGDQDTQYF
. TRBJ1-1 . 15 TRBV19 TGTGCCAGTAGTCCTATCGACAGGACGAACACTGAAGCTTTCTTT CASSPIDRTNTEAFF
. TRBJ2-5 . 13 TRBV6-6 TGTGCCAGCAGCCCAATTAAAATAGAGACCCAGTACTTC CASSPIKIETQYF
. TRBJ1-3 once 13 TRBV19 TGTGCCAGTAGGGCGGGGACTGGAAACACCATATATTTT CASRAGTGNTIYF
TRBD2 TRBJ2-5 . 16 TRBV9 TGTGCCAGCAGCGTAGGGGCGGGGGGGCGACCAGAGACCCAGTACTTC CASSVGAGGRPETQYF
. TRBJ1-2 . 13 TRBV27 TGTGCCAGCAGAGGAAACAGGGTTGGAGGCTACACCTTC CASRGNRVGGYTF
. TRBJ1-5 few 13 TRBV19 TGTGCCAGTCATCAGGGGCTTTTTCAGCCCCAGCATTTT CASHQGLFQPQHF
. TRBJ1-2 . 19 TRBV9 TGTGCCAGCAGCGTAGCTGAAACCTCTTACCCGAAAGCAACATATGGCTACACCTTC CASSVAETSYPKATYGYTF
TRBD1 TRBJ2-1 . 14 TRBV6-6 TGTGCCAGCAGTACAGGACAGGGGGTAAATGAGCAGTTCTTC CASSTGQGVNEQFF
TRBD1 TRBJ1-1 . 15 TRBV18 TGTGCCAGCTCACCACGAGCAGGGGGAGGGACTGAAGCTTTCTTT CASSPRAGGGTEAFF
. TRBJ2-1 . 16 TRBV9 TGTGCCAGCAGCTTTTGGGACAAATCCGCCTACAATGAGCAGTTCTTC CASSFWDKSAYNEQFF
TRBD1 TRBJ2-1 . 16 TRBV4-1 TGCGCCAGCAGCCATATGGGACAGGGAGGCCGAAATGAGCAGTTCTTC CASSHMGQGGRNEQFF
. TRBJ1-2 . 12 TRBV9 TGTGCCAGCTGGGGGGCCCACTATGGCTACACCTTC CASWGAHYGYTF
. TRBJ1-5 . 13 TRBV11-1 TGTGCCAGCAGCTTAGCCCGCAATCAGCCCCAGCATTTT CASSLARNQPQHF
. TRBJ2-5 . 13 TRBV3-1/TRBV3-2 TGTGCCAGCAGCCATAGCAGCCAAGAGACCCAGTACTTC CASSHSSQETQYF
TRBD1 TRBJ1-2 . 13 TRBV5-1 TGCGCCAGCAGCGCGACAGGGTACTATGGCTACACCTTC CASSATGYYGYTF
. TRBJ1-2 once 13 TRBV18 TGTGCCAGCTCACCGGACAGTAACTATGGCTACACCTTC CASSPDSNYGYTF
TRBD1 TRBJ2-2 . 15 TRBV6-5 TGTGCCAGCAAATGGGACAGGTGGGGAACCGGGGAGCTGTTTTTT CASKWDRWGTGELFF
. TRBJ1-3 . 13 TRBV19 TGTGCCAGTAGCAGGGATTCTGGAAACACCATATATTTT CASSRDSGNTIYF
. TRBJ2-2 . 14 TRBV18 TGTGCCAGCTCACCACAGGGGATCGCCGGGGAGCTGTTTTTT CASSPQGIAGELFF
. TRBJ1-1 . 14 TRBV25-1 TGTGCCACCGATCGGGGGGGCACTGGGACTGAAGCTTTCTTT CATDRGGTGTEAFF
. TRBJ2-3 once 14 TRBV19 TGTGCCAGTAGTCTCTCCATTGGGGGAGATACGCAGTATTTT CASSLSIGGDTQYF
. TRBJ1-4 . 16 TRBV6-5 TGTGCCAGCAGTTACTCGATAACAGGGTTAAATGAAAAACTGTTTTTT CASSYSITGLNEKLFF
. TRBJ1-6 . 15 TRBV25-1 TGTGCCAGCGCTCGGATCAGCTCCTATAATTCACCCCTCCACTTT CASARISSYNSPLHF
. TRBJ2-5 once 13 TRBV23-1 TGCGCCAGCACCTTCCGACCTCAAGAGACCCAGTACTTC CASTFRPQETQYF
TRBD1 TRBJ1-4 . 13 TRBV6-5 TGTGCCAGCAGGGGCAGGGGGCATCTGGCGCTGTTTTTT CASRGRGHLALFF
TRBD2 TRBJ2-5 . 15 TRBV5-4 TGTGCCAGCAGACTAGCGGGGGGAAACCAAGAGACCCAGTACTTC CASRLAGGNQETQYF
TRBD1 TRBJ1-2 . 13 TRBV6-5 TGTGCCAGCAGTTTCTCGGGACAGGGTGGCTACACCTTC CASSFSGQGGYTF
TRBD1 TRBJ2-1 . 14 TRBV6-5 TGTGCCACTACCCGACAGGGGTCCTACAATGAGCAGTTCTTC CATTRQGSYNEQFF
TRBD2 TRBJ2-3 . 15 TRBV5-1 TGCGCCAGCAGCTTGGACGGGGGGGCCGCAGATACGCAGTATTTT CASSLDGGAADTQYF
TRBD2 TRBJ2-1 . 16 TRBV11-1 TGTGCCAGCAGCCTGAGGACTAGTACGTCCTACAATGAGCAGTTCTTC CASSLRTSTSYNEQFF
. TRBJ2-3 . 15 TRBV11-3 TGTGCCAGCAGCCAAAAGGGGGGGAGGACAGATACGCAGTATTTT CASSQKGGRTDTQYF
. TRBJ1-1 . 14 TRBV4-2 TGTGCCAGCAGCCAAGATCGAGGGGGCACTGAAGCTTTCTTT CASSQDRGGTEAFF
TRBD1 TRBJ2-5 . 15 TRBV5-6 TGTGCCAGCAGCCGTATCCAGGGGGCGCGGGAGACCCAGTACTTC CASSRIQGARETQYF
. TRBJ1-2 . 14 TRBV7-2 TGTGCCAGCAGCTTATACTTAACCTCCTATGGCTACACCTTC CASSLYLTSYGYTF
. TRBJ1-3 . 14 TRBV21-1 TGTGCCAGCATCCGACAGGGGGCCGGAAACACCATATATTTT CASIRQGAGNTIYF
. TRBJ1-1 . 12 TRBV10-3 TGTGCCATCAGTGAGGTCCAGGAGATGGCTTTCTTT CAISEVQEMAFF
. TRBJ1-2 . 13 TRBV12-3/TRBV12-4 TGTGCCAGCACCTCGGACACTGTCTATCCCTACACCTTC CASTSDTVYPYTF
. TRBJ1-2 few 13 TRBV2 TGTGCCAGCAGGGCGGGAGCAGTCTATGGCTACACCTTC CASRAGAVYGYTF
TRBD1 TRBJ2-5 . 14 TRBV7-2 TGTGCCAGCAGTTCTACAGGGGTGGGGGAGACCCAGTACTTC CASSSTGVGETQYF